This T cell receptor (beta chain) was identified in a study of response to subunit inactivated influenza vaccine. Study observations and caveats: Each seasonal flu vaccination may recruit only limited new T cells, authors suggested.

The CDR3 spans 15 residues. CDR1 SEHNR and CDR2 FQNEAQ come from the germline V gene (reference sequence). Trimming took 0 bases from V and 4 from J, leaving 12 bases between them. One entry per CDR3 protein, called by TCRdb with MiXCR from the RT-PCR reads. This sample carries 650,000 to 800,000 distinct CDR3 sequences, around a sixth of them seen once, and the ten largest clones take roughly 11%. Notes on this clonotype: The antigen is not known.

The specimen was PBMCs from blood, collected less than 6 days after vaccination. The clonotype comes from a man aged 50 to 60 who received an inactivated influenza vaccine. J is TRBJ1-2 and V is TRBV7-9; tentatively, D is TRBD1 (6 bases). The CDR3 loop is CASSLAGRGGYGYTF. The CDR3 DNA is TGTGCCAGCAGCTTAGCGGGCAGGGGTGGCTATGGCTACACCTTC.